These 6 T cell receptor beta chains share one sample of origin, sequenced in a study of cytomegalovirus exposure and HLA in healthy donors. PCR was performed using 60 Vbeta and 13 Jbeta primers. TCRdb's table, derived via immunoSEQ multiplex PCR, lists solely in-frame clones and lacks some. The sample lists fewer than 200,000 clones, approximately 80% occurring once. Sequencing was carried out using PBMCs. These receptors came from a man aged 18-30 years in good health and CMV-seropositive.

This clone was picked up a small number of times. The rearrangement uses TRBV14 and TRBJ2-1; D perhaps matches TRBD2 (5 bases). The germline CDR1 and CDR2 sequences are SGHDN and FVKESK. Trimming took 6 bases from V and 6 from J, leaving 15 bases between them. This CDR3 region has 14 residues. Here the CDR3 DNA reads TGTGCCAGCAGTGAAGGGCGGGCGGTCAATGAGCAGTTCTTC. Its protein is CASSEGRAVNEQFF.

This sequence joins TRBV2 and TRBJ1-5; 7 bases match TRBD1. The CDR3 sequence is 13 residues long. CDR1 and CDR2 from the germline V gene are SNHLY and FYNNEI. The J segment lost 0 bases and the V segment lost 11 bases, leaving 4 bases of the junction unmatched. The CDR3 reads CAVQGGSNQPQHF. The DNA of the CDR3 is TGTGCCGTCCAGGGGGGTAGCAATCAGCCCCAGCATTTT.

CDR3 residues: CASGRDQWLFF. Written as DNA, the CDR3 is TGTGCCAGCGGGAGGGACCAGTGGCTGTTTTTT. The chain joins TRBV2 to TRBJ2-2, with 7 bases that match TRBD2. CDR1 and CDR2 from the germline V gene are SNHLY and FYNNEI. CDR3 length equals 11 residues. Trimming at V came to 8 bases and at J to 13 bases, leaving 7 bases not matched to a gene. Using reference TRBV2 and TRBJ2-2 for the parts outside the CDR3, the full variable domain is EPEVTQTPSHQVTQMGQEVILRCVPISNHLYFYWYRQILGQKVEFLVSFYNNEISEKSEIFDDQFSVERPDGSNFTLKIRSTKLEDSAMYFCASGRDQWLFFGEGSRLTVL.

The DNA for the CDR3 is TGTGCCAGTAGTATTGGGGGCGGGTCGGAAGCTTTCTTT. Its protein product is CASSIGGGSEAFF. This sequence joins TRBV19 and TRBJ1-1, with D possibly TRBD1 on 6 matching bases. V was shortened by 3 bases and J by 8 bases, with 13 bases between the two germline ends. CDR1 is LNHDA and CDR2 is SQIVND in the germline V gene (reference sequence). The CDR3 loop spans 13 amino acids.

This chain links TRBV10-3 with TRBJ1-1, with TRBD1 as a possible D gene (6 bases). There are 13 residues in the CDR3. The V gene lost 7 bases and the J gene lost 5 bases, with 14 bases spanning the gap. Germline V lookup: CDR1 ENHRY, CDR2 SYGVKD. The CDR3 loop reads CAITLEGGTEAFF. CDR3 DNA: TGTGCCATCACGCTCGAGGGGGGGACTGAAGCTTTCTTT.

V usage is TRBV7-3 and J usage is TRBJ1-1; 8 nucleotides match TRBD1. The germline V gene encodes CDR1 SGHTA and CDR2 FQGTGA. The CDR3 totals 18 residues. V dropped 1 base and J dropped 1; count of bases not matched to a gene: 11. The CDR3 region is CASSLKAPFDRGNTEAFF. CDR3 in DNA: TGTGCCAGCAGCTTAAAGGCCCCTTTTGACAGGGGGAACACTGAAGCTTTCTTT.